This entry describes one T cell receptor (beta chain). Its antigen remains unidentified. No per-base quality is available; no much larger clone lies one base away. Here V drops 4 bases and J drops 3 bases, and the junction holds 8 bases not matched to any gene. The CDR3 runs 16 amino acids, cysteine and phenylalanine included. The DNA shown is the 48-base CDR3, in frame from base 1. According to the germline V gene, CDR1 reads SGHRS and CDR2 reads YFSETQ. The sample's time point label, in plain terms: cycle 2 day 1 (C2D1) of nivolumab. All trial patients had relapsed after autologous stem cell transplantation, with cohorts A, B and C differing in prior brentuximab vedotin exposure. The trial cohort comprised around 60 patients with relapsed/refractory classical Hodgkin lymphoma whose best overall responses were complete response, partial response or progressive disease. Single-agent nivolumab was administered to trial patients in the multi-cohort phase II CheckMate 205 trial. An independent review committee assessed best overall response using the 2007 International Working Group response criteria. PBMCs from the trial were collected at three points: immediately before nivolumab initiation (C1D1), and during therapy at cycle 2 day 1 and cycle 4 day 1. Peripheral blood was collected in 8 mL Vacutainer Cell Preparation Tubes, from which PBMCs were isolated by centrifugation and then cryopreserved.

The sample belongs to a study of PD-1 blockade in classical Hodgkin lymphoma (TCRdb year 2020). About the full investigation: Nivolumab dosing was 3 mg/kg intravenously every 2 weeks, continuing until either disease progression or unacceptable toxicity. A peripheral blood immune signature of response to PD-1 blockade in classical Hodgkin lymphoma was defined using TCR beta sequencing and CyTOF.

The paper as a whole reports these results and caveats: Lower diversity was observed in patients in whom nivolumab was started less than 1 year after ASCT, and these patients were excluded from later analyses so that confounding by immune reconstitution would be avoided. CD4+ but not CD8+ TCR diversity rose significantly by C4D1 (p=0.0027 vs p=0.16), most apparent in complete responders (p=0.02). The study was restricted to a single clinical trial cohort, and the causes of repertoire differences, possibly disease activity or prior therapy, were left undefined. Among trial patients, those achieving complete response had baseline diversity similar to that of newly diagnosed patients, while diversity was significantly lower in partial responders and progressors. Baseline TCR diversity was reported to be lower in newly diagnosed patients than in healthy donors and to be lower still in relapsed/refractory patients.

The Qiagen DNeasy kit was used to extract genomic DNA from unsorted PBMCs and from the negatively selected CD4+ and CD8+ fractions. Amplification of TCR beta CDR3 regions was done by immunoSEQ multiplex PCR with primers that anneal to V and J segments. A synthetic immune receptor repertoire was used to minimize amplification bias, and any remaining bias was removed computationally after sequencing. The study's processing was this. Custom Python scripts were used to quantify repertoire diversity as the Shannon entropy index. The unsorted, CD4+ and CD8+ repertoires were each analyzed separately, with the exception of combined analyses, where CD4+ and CD8+ sequences were merged in silico. A clone counted as expanded when the clone's frequency after treatment rose at least 2-fold relative to C1D1, and clones undetected at baseline were given a pseudocount of 0.5. Singleton clones were defined as clones with 0 or 1 copy at C1D1, and non-singleton clones were defined as clones with 2 or more copies. Clones expanded in unsorted samples were assigned a CD4+, CD8+ or unknown annotation through matching of protein sequences in sorted samples from the same patient. Wilcoxon tests on paired samples were used to test changes in diversity from C1D1 to C4D1. The table was pulled from immuneACCESS by TCRdb, which kept in-frame rearrangements only. Such tables lose some clones; where checked, under half of the loss comes from unresolved V genes, and the rest has no known cause. Clone size and the V and J calls come from that table; the DNA yielded D and trimming. The table for this sample lists 150,000 or so clones; about four fifths of them were counted only once. About 9.2% of the sample is taken by the ten largest.

The chain links TRBV5-1 with TRBJ2-7, with 12 junctional bases fitting TRBD1. The sequences come from peripheral blood mononuclear cells (PBMCs), collected before the second cycle of nivolumab. The TCR sequence derives from a human donor with classical Hodgkin lymphoma. CDR3 region: CASSDGTGGAGYEQYF. The nucleotide sequence is given as TGCGCCAGCAGCGACGGGACAGGGGGCGCCGGCTACGAGCAGTACTTC.